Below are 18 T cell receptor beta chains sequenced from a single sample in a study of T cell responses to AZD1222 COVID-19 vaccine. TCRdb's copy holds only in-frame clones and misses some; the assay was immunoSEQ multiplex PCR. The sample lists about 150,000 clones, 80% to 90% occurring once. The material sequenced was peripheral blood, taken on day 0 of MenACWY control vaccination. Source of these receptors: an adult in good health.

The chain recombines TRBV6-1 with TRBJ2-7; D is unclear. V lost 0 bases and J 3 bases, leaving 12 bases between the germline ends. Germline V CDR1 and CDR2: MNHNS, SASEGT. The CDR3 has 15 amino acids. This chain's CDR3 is CASSEAVRLDYEQYV. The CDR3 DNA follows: TGTGCCAGCAGTGAAGCGGTGCGTTTAGACTACGAGCAGTACGTC.

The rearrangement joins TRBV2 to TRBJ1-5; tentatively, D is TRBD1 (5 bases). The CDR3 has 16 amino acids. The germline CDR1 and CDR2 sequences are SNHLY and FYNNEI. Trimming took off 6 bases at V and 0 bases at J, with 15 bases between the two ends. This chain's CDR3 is CASRPSGQYSNQPQHF. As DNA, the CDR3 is TGTGCCAGCAGGCCTTCAGGGCAATATAGCAATCAGCCCCAGCATTTT.

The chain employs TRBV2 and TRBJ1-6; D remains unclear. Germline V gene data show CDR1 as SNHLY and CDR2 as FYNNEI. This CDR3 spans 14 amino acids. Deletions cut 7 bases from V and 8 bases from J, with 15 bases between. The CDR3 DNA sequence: TGTGCCAGCAAGAAGGGTCTAGAGGATTCACCCCTCCACTTT. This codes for CASKKGLEDSPLHF.

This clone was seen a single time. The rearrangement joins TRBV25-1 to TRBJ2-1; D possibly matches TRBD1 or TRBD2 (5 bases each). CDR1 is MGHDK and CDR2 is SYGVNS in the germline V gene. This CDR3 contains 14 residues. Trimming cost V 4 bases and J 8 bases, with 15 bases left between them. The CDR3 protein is CASSAGPFRDEQFF. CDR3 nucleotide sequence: TGTGCCAGCAGTGCGGGGCCCTTTCGGGATGAGCAGTTCTTC.

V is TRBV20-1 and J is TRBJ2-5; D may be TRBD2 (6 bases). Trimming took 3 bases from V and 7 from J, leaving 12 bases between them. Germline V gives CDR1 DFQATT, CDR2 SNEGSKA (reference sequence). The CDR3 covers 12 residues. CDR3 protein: CSASSGVGTQYF. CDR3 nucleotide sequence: TGCAGTGCTAGTTCGGGGGTAGGGACCCAGTACTTC.

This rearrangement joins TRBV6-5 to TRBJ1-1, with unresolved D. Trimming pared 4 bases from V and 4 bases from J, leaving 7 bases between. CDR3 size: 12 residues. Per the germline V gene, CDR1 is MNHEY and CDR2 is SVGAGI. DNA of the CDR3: TGTGCCAGCAGTTTCCACAGCACTGAAGCTTTCTTT. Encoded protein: CASSFHSTEAFF.

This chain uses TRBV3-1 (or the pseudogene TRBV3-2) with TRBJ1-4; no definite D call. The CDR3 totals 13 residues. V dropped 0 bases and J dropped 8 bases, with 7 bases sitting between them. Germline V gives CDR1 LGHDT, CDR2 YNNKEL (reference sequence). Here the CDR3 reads CASSQDQEEKLFF. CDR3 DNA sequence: TGTGCCAGCAGCCAAGATCAGGAAGAAAAACTGTTTTTT.

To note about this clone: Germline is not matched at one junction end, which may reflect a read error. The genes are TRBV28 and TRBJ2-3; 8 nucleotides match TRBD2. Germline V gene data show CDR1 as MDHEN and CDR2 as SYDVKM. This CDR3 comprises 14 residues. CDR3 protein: CARSLRGGAGTQYF. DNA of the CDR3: TGTGCCCGCAGTTTACGGGGGGGGGCCGGTACGCAGTATTTT.

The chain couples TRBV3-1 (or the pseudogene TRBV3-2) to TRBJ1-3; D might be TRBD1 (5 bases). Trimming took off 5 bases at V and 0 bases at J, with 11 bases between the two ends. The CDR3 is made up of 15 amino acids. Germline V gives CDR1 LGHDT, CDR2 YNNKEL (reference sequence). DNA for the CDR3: TGTGCCAGCAGCTTAGGGACTCGCTCTGGAAACACCATATATTTT. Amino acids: CASSLGTRSGNTIYF.

The CDR3 protein is CASSTQGNQPQHF. The CDR3 DNA reads as TGTGCCAGCTCTACCCAGGGGAATCAGCCCCAGCATTTT. V gene TRBV19 combines with J gene TRBJ1-5; possibly TRBD1 for D (6 bases). Between the trimmed V and J ends, which lost 9 bases and 4 bases, there was a span of 13 bases. Looked up from germline, CDR1 is LNHDA and CDR2 is SQIVND (reference sequence). This CDR3 is 13 amino acids long.

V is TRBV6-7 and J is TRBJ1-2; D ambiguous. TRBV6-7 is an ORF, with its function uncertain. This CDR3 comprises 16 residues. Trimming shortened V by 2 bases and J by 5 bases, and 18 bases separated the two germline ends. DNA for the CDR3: TGTGCCAGCAGTTACCTTTATGGCAGCCGGGAGTATGGCTACACCTTC. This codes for CASSYLYGSREYGYTF.

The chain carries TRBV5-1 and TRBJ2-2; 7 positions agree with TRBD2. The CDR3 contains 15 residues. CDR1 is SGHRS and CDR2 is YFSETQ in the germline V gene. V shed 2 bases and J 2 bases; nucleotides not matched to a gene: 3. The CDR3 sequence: CASSFGTTNTGELFF. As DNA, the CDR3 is TGCGCCAGCAGCTTCGGGACTACTAACACCGGGGAGCTGTTTTTT.

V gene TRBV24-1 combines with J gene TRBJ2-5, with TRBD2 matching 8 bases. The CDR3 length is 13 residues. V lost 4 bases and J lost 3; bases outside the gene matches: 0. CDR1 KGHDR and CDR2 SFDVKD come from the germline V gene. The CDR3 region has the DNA TGTGCCACCAGTGACGGGGGGGAAGAGACCCAGTACTTC. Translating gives CATSDGGEETQYF.

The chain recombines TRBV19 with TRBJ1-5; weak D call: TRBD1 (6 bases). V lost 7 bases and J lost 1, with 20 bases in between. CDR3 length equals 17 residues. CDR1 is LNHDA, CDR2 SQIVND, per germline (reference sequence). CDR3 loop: CASKALGGGWSNQPQHF. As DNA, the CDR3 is TGTGCCAGTAAAGCCCTCGGGGGGGGCTGGAGCAATCAGCCCCAGCATTTT.

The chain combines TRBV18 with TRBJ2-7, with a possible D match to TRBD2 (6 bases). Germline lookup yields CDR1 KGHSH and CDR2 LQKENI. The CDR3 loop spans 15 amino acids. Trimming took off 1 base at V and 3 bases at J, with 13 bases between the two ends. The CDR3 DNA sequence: TGTGCCAGCTCACCACGCGGACTACTCAGCTACGAGCAGTACGTC. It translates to CASSPRGLLSYEQYV.

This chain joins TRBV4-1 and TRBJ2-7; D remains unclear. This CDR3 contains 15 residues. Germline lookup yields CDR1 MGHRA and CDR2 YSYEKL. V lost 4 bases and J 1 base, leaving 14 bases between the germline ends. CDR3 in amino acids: CASSPRGEDSYEQYF. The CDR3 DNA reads TGCGCCAGCAGCCCTCGTGGCGAGGATTCCTACGAGCAGTACTTC.

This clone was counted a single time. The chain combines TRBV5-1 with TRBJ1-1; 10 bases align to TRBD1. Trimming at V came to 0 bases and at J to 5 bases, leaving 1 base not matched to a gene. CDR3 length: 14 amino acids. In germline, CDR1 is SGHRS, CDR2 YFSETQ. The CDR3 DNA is TGCGCCAGCAGCTTGGGGACAGGGGGGACTGAAGCTTTCTTT. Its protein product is CASSLGTGGTEAFF.

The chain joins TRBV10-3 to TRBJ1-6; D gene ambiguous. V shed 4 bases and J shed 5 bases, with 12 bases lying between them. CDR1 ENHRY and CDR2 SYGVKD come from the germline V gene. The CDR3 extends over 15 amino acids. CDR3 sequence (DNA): TGTGCCATCAGTGGGAGGGCTATGAATAATTCACCCCTCCACTTT. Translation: CAISGRAMNNSPLHF.